One and the same sample provided the 25 T cell receptor beta chains below, sequenced in a study of shared clonotypes between healthy human individuals (dated by TCRdb to about 2020). Library preparation was by the immunoSEQ multiplex PCR assay. TCRdb carries this immuneACCESS record with in-frame sequences only. Its versions omit some clonotypes, under half of them owing to an unresolved V gene in the studies checked, with the rest unexplained. This sample comprises more than 400,000 clones, about 96% of them detected only once. Together, the top ten hold about 0.06% of the sample. Material for sequencing was naive CD4+ T cells sorted from blood. The cell subset or site label on this specimen signifies: CD45RA+ positively selected. The receptors were gathered from a woman between 25 and 40 years old in good health.

The chain couples TRBV5-1 to TRBJ2-5; tentative D call: TRBD1 (5 bases). The J call could be wrong; TRBJ2-7 is a better fit for the DNA end. Germline CDR1 and CDR2: SGHRS and YFSETQ. This CDR3 has 17 amino acids. The CDR3, as DNA: TGCGCCAGCAGCTTGGGGGTAGGGGTCCCTGGCCGATACGAGCAGTACTTC. Its translation is CASSLGVGVPGRYEQYF.

The rearrangement joins TRBV30 to TRBJ2-1, with 8 bases that match TRBD1. CDR3 length: 15 amino acids. Germline CDR1 reads GTSNPN; CDR2 reads SVGIG (reference sequence). V gave up 4 bases and J gave up 0 bases; unmatched junction bases: 5. CDR3 in amino acids: CAWKEQGASYNEQFF. DNA of the CDR3: TGTGCCTGGAAAGAGCAGGGGGCCTCCTACAATGAGCAGTTCTTC.

This rearrangement joins TRBV6-5 to TRBJ1-1; unclear D gene. V was clipped by 7 bases and J by 5 bases, with 8 bases between them. This CDR3 region has 11 residues. Germline CDR1 is MNHEY and CDR2 is SVGAGI. CDR3 in amino acids: CASKGGTEAFF. The CDR3 bases are TGTGCCAGCAAGGGTGGAACTGAAGCTTTCTTT.

V is TRBV11-2 and J is TRBJ1-1; maybe TRBD1 (6 bases). This CDR3 comprises 14 residues. V lost 4 bases to trimming and J lost 4 bases, with 13 bases between them. The germline gives CDR1 SGHAT, CDR2 FQNNGV. The CDR3 DNA follows: TGTGCCAGCAGCTACCAGGGGTTGACCACTGAAGCTTTCTTT. Protein product: CASSYQGLTTEAFF.

The chain combines TRBV29-1 with TRBJ2-3, with 10 bases that match TRBD1. This CDR3 contains 13 residues. Germline V CDR1 and CDR2: SQVTM, ANQGSEA. Germline trimming cut 6 bases from V and 3 bases from J; bases unmatched to any gene: 3. Here the CDR3 DNA reads TGCAGCGTGGACAGGGGGGTAACAGATACGCAGTATTTT. Its translation is CSVDRGVTDTQYF.

The CDR3 DNA is TGCAGTGCTCTGAGGACAGATACGCAGTATTTT. The encoded protein is CSALRTDTQYF. The rearrangement joins TRBV20-1 to TRBJ2-3; D ambiguous. Trimming left V 5 bases short and J 3 bases short, with 6 bases between. Germline CDR1 and CDR2: DFQATT and SNEGSKA (reference sequence). The CDR3 runs 11 residues.

The J gene is TRBJ1-1, the V gene TRBV18; D remains ambiguous. Germline CDR1 reads KGHSH; CDR2 reads LQKENI. V lost 2 bases, J lost 2 bases, and 6 bases lay in between. The CDR3 has 13 residues. CDR3 nucleotide sequence: TGTGCCAGCTCACCAACAGATAACACTGAAGCTTTCTTT. This sequence encodes CASSPTDNTEAFF.

V gene TRBV4-2 combines with J gene TRBJ2-5; D unresolved. Near its end, the DNA agrees better with TRBJ2-7, so the J call may be wrong. Per the germline V gene, CDR1 is LGHNA and CDR2 is YNFKEQ. The CDR3 totals 13 residues. The CDR3 is CASSREETYEQYF. The CDR3, as DNA: TGTGCCAGCAGTCGAGAGGAGACCTACGAGCAGTACTTC.

This chain connects TRBV29-1 to TRBJ1-1; D remains ambiguous. CDR1 SQVTM and CDR2 ANQGSEA come from the germline V gene. V shed 2 bases and J shed 0 bases, with 7 bases lying between them. There are 13 residues in the CDR3. CDR3 in amino acids: CSVERKMNTEAFF. CDR3 bases: TGCAGCGTTGAACGGAAAATGAACACTGAAGCTTTCTTT.

This chain links TRBV11-2 with TRBJ1-3; D possibly corresponds to TRBD1 (6 bases). The CDR3 runs 17 residues. V lost 6 bases and J lost 9, with 27 bases in between. Germline values: CDR1 SGHAT, CDR2 FQNNGV. The CDR3 spells CASSHYTPGQKAGTIYF. Written as DNA, the CDR3 is TGTGCCAGCAGTCATTATACCCCGGGACAAAAAGCGGGCACCATATATTTT. Combining the CDR3 with reference TRBV11-2 and TRBJ1-3 gives the whole variable domain EAGVAQSPRYKIIEKRQSVAFWCNPISGHATLYWYQQILGQGPKLLIQFQNNGVVDDSQLPKDRFSAERLKGVDSTLKIQPAKLEDSAVYLCASSHYTPGQKAGTIYFGEGSWLTVV.

This CDR3 is CASSLGQSTDTQYF. Here the CDR3 DNA reads TGTGCCAGCAGCCTGGGACAGTCCACAGATACGCAGTATTTT. V is TRBV7-3 and J is TRBJ2-3; 7 bases line up with TRBD1. V was clipped by 5 bases and J by 2 bases; unmatched bases: 4. Germline V lookup: CDR1 SGHTA, CDR2 FQGTGA. The CDR3 contains 14 residues.

The V gene is TRBV18, the J gene TRBJ1-3; tentative D call: TRBD1 (6 bases). CDR1 and CDR2 (germline): KGHSH, LQKENI. V lost 8 bases to trimming and J lost 4 bases, with 15 bases between them. The CDR3 extends over 14 amino acids. The CDR3 bases are TGTGCCAGCGCGGAACAGGGACTCGGAAACACCATATATTTT. Encoded protein: CASAEQGLGNTIYF.

The chain uses TRBV7-3 and TRBJ2-5; 10 nucleotides line up with TRBD2. J lost 5 bases, V lost 5 bases, and 17 bases had no gene match. CDR1 and CDR2 from the germline V gene are SGHTA and FQGTGA. The CDR3 covers 18 residues. In DNA form, the CDR3 reads TGTGCCAGCAGCCCCGGGGGAAGCGGGAGGGATCTCCGGGAGACCCAGTACTTC. It encodes CASSPGGSGRDLRETQYF. Variable domain in full (rest from reference TRBV7-3 and TRBJ2-5): GAGVSQTPSNKVTEKGKYVELRCDPISGHTALYWYRQSLGQGPEFLIYFQGTGAADDSGLPNDRFFAVRPEGSVSTLKIQRTERGDSAVYLCASSPGGSGRDLRETQYFGPGTRLLVL.

The V gene is TRBV7-9, the J gene TRBJ1-3; no clear D. CDR1 SEHNR and CDR2 FQNEAQ come from the germline V gene (reference sequence). With 5 bases removed from V and 0 bases from J, the gap between germline ends came to 8 bases. CDR3 length: 14 amino acids. The CDR3 coding sequence is TGTGCCAGCAGCCCCTTGAGCTCTGGAAACACCATATATTTT. Translation: CASSPLSSGNTIYF.

This clone was counted once. The J gene is TRBJ2-7, the V gene TRBV28, with 11 bases matching TRBD2. This CDR3 comprises 13 residues. Germline lookup yields CDR1 MDHEN and CDR2 SYDVKM. J gave up 4 bases and V 7 bases, and 3 bases lay outside the gene matches. The CDR3 coding sequence is TGTGCCAGCATAGGACTAGCGGGTTACGAGCAGTACTTC. It codes for CASIGLAGYEQYF.

This sequence joins TRBV19 and TRBJ1-5; D gene uncertain. V dropped 6 bases and J dropped 4 bases, with 19 bases sitting between them. CDR1 LNHDA and CDR2 SQIVND come from the germline V gene (reference sequence). The CDR3 contains 16 residues. CDR3 nucleotides: TGTGCCAGTAGCTTATATCAGATACAAGTAAATCAGCCCCAGCATTTT. Amino acid sequence: CASSLYQIQVNQPQHF.

The chain is built from TRBV28 and TRBJ2-1, with no clear D. The CDR3 is 12 amino acids. Trimming cost V 7 bases and J 4 bases, with 8 bases left between them. From germline, CDR1 is MDHEN and CDR2 SYDVKM. The CDR3, as DNA: TGTGCCAGCATCGGTGGGTACAATGAGCAGTTCTTC. Protein product: CASIGGYNEQFF.

V and J are TRBV9 and TRBJ2-1; D is unclear. Trimming left V 3 bases short and J 3 bases short, with 4 bases between. Germline-derived CDR1 and CDR2 are SGDLS and YYNGEE. The CDR3 covers 12 residues. CDR3 region: CASSGHYNEQFF. DNA for the CDR3: TGTGCCAGCAGCGGGCACTACAATGAGCAGTTCTTC.

The chain couples TRBV6-6 to TRBJ1-5; 8 bases agree with TRBD1. Trimming took 7 bases from V and 5 from J; bases not matched to a gene: 10. Germline-derived CDR1 and CDR2 are MNHNY and SVGAGI (reference sequence). The CDR3 runs 15 residues. Written as DNA, the CDR3 is TGTGCCAGCAAAAGAGGGGGACAGGAGTATCAGCCCCAGCATTTT. This sequence encodes CASKRGGQEYQPQHF.

The genes are TRBV28 and TRBJ2-7; D is perhaps TRBD1 (6 bases). The CDR3 consists of 14 residues. The V and J ends lost 7 bases and 3 bases respectively, with 16 bases between them. Germline V gene data show CDR1 as MDHEN and CDR2 as SYDVKM. DNA of the CDR3: TGTGCCAGCAAAACCCACGACAGGATCTACGAGCAGTACTTC. Translating it yields CASKTHDRIYEQYF.

Comments on this clone: Other DNA variants within this sample encode the same CDR3. This chain uses TRBV28 with TRBJ2-7; D may correspond to TRBD1 or TRBD2 (5 bases each). V was clipped by 3 bases and J by 4 bases, with 7 bases between them. Per germline, CDR1 MDHEN and CDR2 SYDVKM. This CDR3 comprises 12 residues. The CDR3 reads CASSLRGYEQYF. CDR3 nucleotide sequence: TGTGCCAGCAGTTTGAGGGGTTACGAGCAGTACTTC.

This chain connects TRBV28 to TRBJ1-5; tentatively, D is TRBD1 (5 bases). The V end lost 6 bases, the J end lost 5 bases, and 17 bases lay between the germline ends. Germline V gene lookup returns CDR1 MDHEN and CDR2 SYDVKM. CDR3 size: 15 residues. CDR3 bases: TGTGCCAGCAGCCCCTCCGGGGGGATTTATCAGCCCCAGCATTTT. Translating it yields CASSPSGGIYQPQHF.

The chain is built from TRBV21-1 and TRBJ2-1; the D call of TRBD2 is as the table states it, not checked on the DNA. TRBV21-1 is tagged as a pseudogene. This CDR3 region has 19 residues. Here the CDR3 DNA reads TGTGCCAGCAGCAAGTGGAGGACACAATTCGGGAGCTCCTACAATGAGCAGTTCTTC. Translated: CASSKWRTQFGSSYNEQFF.

J is TRBJ2-3 and V is TRBV5-1; no firm D call. Germline lookup yields CDR1 SGHRS and CDR2 YFSETQ. This CDR3 spans 15 amino acids. Trimming stripped 0 bases from V and 2 bases from J, with 10 bases between. CDR3 coding DNA: TGCGCCAGCAGCTTGGCCCCGGAAGACACAGATACGCAGTATTTT. The encoded protein is CASSLAPEDTDTQYF. Using reference TRBV5-1 and TRBJ2-3 for the parts outside the CDR3, the full variable domain is KAGVTQTPRYLIKTRGQQVTLSCSPISGHRSVSWYQQTPGQGLQFLFEYFSETQRNKGNFPGRFSGRQFSNSRSEMNVSTLELGDSALYLCASSLAPEDTDTQYFGPGTRLTVL.

This chain connects TRBV28 to TRBJ2-7, with 9 bases aligning to TRBD2. The CDR3 has 17 residues. The germline V gene encodes CDR1 MDHEN and CDR2 SYDVKM. After removal of 8 bases from V and 2 bases from J, the junction contained 16 bases not matched to a gene. The CDR3 is CASVPLAWREGPYEQYF. In DNA, the CDR3 is TGTGCCAGCGTACCGCTGGCTTGGCGGGAGGGCCCCTACGAGCAGTACTTC.